A single sample is the source of the 16 T cell receptor beta chains below, sequenced in a study of shared clonotypes between healthy human individuals. Sequencing used immunoSEQ multiplex PCR; TCRdb keeps in-frame clones, though not all of them. Among over 850,000 clones listed, 75% to 80% were seen once. The specimen was memory CD4+ T cells from PBMCs. As to subset: CD45RA-negative fraction. Receptor source: a man aged 18-30 years in good health. Some clones in this sample may be carry-over from other donors' samples.

V and J are TRBV7-2 and TRBJ1-1, with TRBD1 matching 10 bases. Germline lookup yields CDR1 SGHTA and CDR2 FQGNSA. The CDR3 contains 17 residues. V shed 4 bases, J shed 11 bases, and the junction held 19 bases outside the gene matches. The CDR3 DNA reads as TGTGCCAGCAGCTCCCGTCCCGGGACAGGGGCGGAGGAAAGGGCTTTCTTT. Translation: CASSSRPGTGAEERAFF.

The chain employs TRBV5-1 and TRBJ2-3, with TRBD2 matching over 15 bases. The CDR3 extends over 18 amino acids. The V and J ends lost 1 base and 3 bases, in that order; junction bases with no gene match: 6. Germline loops: CDR1 SGHRS, CDR2 YFSETQ. CDR3 sequence (DNA): TGCGCCAGCAGCTTGTCCGCGGGACTAGCGGGAGGTACAGATACGCAGTATTTT. Amino acids: CASSLSAGLAGGTDTQYF.

The chain combines TRBV16 with TRBJ1-1, with D possibly being TRBD1 (6 bases). CDR3 length: 17 residues. V shed 0 bases and J shed 2 bases, with 16 bases lying between them. CDR1 KGHSY and CDR2 FQNENV come from the germline V gene. CDR3 sequence (DNA): TGTGCCAGCAGCCAATCTTCAGCGGACAGTCTAAACACTGAAGCTTTCTTT. Its protein product is CASSQSSADSLNTEAFF. Together with reference TRBV16 and TRBJ1-1, the CDR3 gives the full variable domain: GEEVAQTPKHLVRGEGQKAKLYCAPIKGHSYVFWYQQVLKNEFKFLISFQNENVFDETGMPKERFSAKCLPNSPCSLEIQATKLEDSAVYFCASSQSSADSLNTEAFFGQGTRLTVV.

The chain recombines TRBV19 with TRBJ1-4, with D uncertain. This CDR3 region has 13 residues. Trimming took 6 bases from V and 8 from J, leaving 13 bases between them. Germline assignment: CDR1 LNHDA and CDR2 SQIVND (reference sequence). The CDR3 spells CASRGGSLEKLFF. The CDR3 DNA reads TGTGCCAGTAGAGGTGGGTCACTGGAAAAACTGTTTTTT.

This chain links TRBV29-1 with TRBJ1-3; weak D call: TRBD1 (6 bases). With 6 bases removed from V and 0 bases from J, the gap between germline ends came to 9 bases. Germline V gives CDR1 SQVTM, CDR2 ANQGSEA. This CDR3 contains 13 residues. CDR3 sequence: CSVGTNSGNTIYF. The CDR3 coding sequence is TGCAGCGTAGGGACAAACTCTGGAAACACCATATATTTT.

This chain uses TRBV9 with TRBJ1-3, with D unclear. The germline CDR1 and CDR2 sequences are SGDLS and YYNGEE. Trimming took off 3 bases at V and 0 bases at J, with 13 bases between the two ends. This CDR3 region has 16 residues. CDR3 sequence reads: CASSAQIGLSGNTIYF. CDR3 coding DNA: TGTGCCAGCAGCGCCCAAATAGGGCTCTCTGGAAACACCATATATTTT.

The rearrangement links TRBV9 to TRBJ2-2, with D maybe TRBD2 (6 bases). Trimming took 4 bases from V and 3 from J, leaving 10 bases between them. CDR1 and CDR2 (germline): SGDLS, YYNGEE. The CDR3 length is 14 residues. This chain's CDR3 is CASSPRLDTGELFF. CDR3 bases: TGTGCCAGCAGCCCTCGACTAGACACCGGGGAGCTGTTTTTT.

This chain links TRBV7-2 with TRBJ1-1; D unclear. CDR1 and CDR2 (germline): SGHTA, FQGNSA. The CDR3 has 15 residues. V was pared by 5 bases and J by 1 base, with 14 bases between. CDR3 in amino acids: CASSPPRPRNTEAFF. The CDR3 DNA reads TGTGCCAGCAGCCCTCCGAGGCCAAGGAACACTGAAGCTTTCTTT. Full variable domain (missing parts from reference TRBV7-2 and TRBJ1-1): GAGVSQSPSNKVTEKGKDVELRCDPISGHTALYWYRQSLGQGLEFLIYFQGNSAPDKSGLPSDRFSAERTGGSVSTLTIQRTQQEDSAVYLCASSPPRPRNTEAFFGQGTRLTVV.

The CDR3 nucleotides are TGTGCCAGCAGTATTGCGGAGCTTTACAATGAGCAGTTCTTC. Its protein is CASSIAELYNEQFF. This chain uses TRBV2 with TRBJ2-1, with D uncertain. Trimming cost V 5 bases and J 4 bases, with 12 bases left between them. This CDR3 has 14 amino acids. In germline, CDR1 is SNHLY, CDR2 FYNNEI.

The genes are TRBV10-3 and TRBJ2-5; 10 bases agree with TRBD2. V lost 8 bases and J lost 4; bases outside the gene matches: 4. The CDR3 is made up of 13 amino acids. Germline-derived CDR1 and CDR2 are ENHRY and SYGVKD. CDR3 loop: CAIASGSSETQYF. CDR3 sequence (DNA): TGTGCCATCGCTAGCGGGAGCTCAGAGACCCAGTACTTC.

This rearrangement joins TRBV11-2 to TRBJ1-2, with D uncertain. V lost 5 bases and J 12 bases, leaving 16 bases between the germline ends. The CDR3 has 12 amino acids. The V gene's germline CDR1 is SGHAT and CDR2 FQNNGV. This chain's CDR3 is CASSPEGGRHTF. As DNA, the CDR3 is TGTGCCAGCAGCCCGGAAGGAGGCCGCCACACCTTC.

The J gene is TRBJ2-3, the V gene TRBV7-9; 8 nucleotides agree with TRBD1. CDR3 size: 17 residues. The ends lost 5 bases at V and 4 bases at J; junction bases unmatched: 14. Looked up from germline, CDR1 is SEHNR and CDR2 is FQNEAQ (reference sequence). Written as DNA, the CDR3 is TGTGCCAGCAGCCACCTCCCGGGACAGGCGGTGCCAGATACGCAGTATTTT. Translated, it gives CASSHLPGQAVPDTQYF. The whole variable domain, remainder taken from reference TRBV7-9 and TRBJ2-3, is DTGVSQNPRHKITKRGQNVTFRCDPISEHNRLYWYRQTLGQGPEFLTYFQNEAQLEKSRLLSDRFSAERPKGSFSTLEIQRTEQGDSAMYLCASSHLPGQAVPDTQYFGPGTRLTVL.

The V call is TRBV6-5, the J call TRBJ1-5; 8 bases line up with TRBD1. Germline CDR1 and CDR2: MNHEY and SVGAGI. V dropped 2 bases and J dropped 7; count of bases not matched to a gene: 4. This CDR3 has 14 residues. The CDR3 is CASSYTGGKQPQHF. DNA for the CDR3: TGTGCCAGCAGTTACACAGGGGGGAAGCAGCCCCAGCATTTT.

As regards this clone: Distinct nucleotide sequences in the sample also encode this CDR3. The chain recombines TRBV7-9 with TRBJ2-5, with 11 bases lining up with TRBD2. Germline CDR1 is SEHNR and CDR2 is FQNEAQ (reference sequence). CDR3 length equals 15 residues. The V segment lost 5 bases and the J segment 2 bases; nucleotides outside the gene matches: 4. CDR3: CASSLGLAGQETQYF. The CDR3 DNA reads as TGTGCCAGCAGCCTAGGACTAGCGGGTCAAGAGACCCAGTACTTC.

Of note for this clone: Other nucleotide sequences from this sample produce the same CDR3. The chain has TRBV18 and TRBJ2-3; D remains unclear. The V end was cut by 3 bases, the J end by 0 bases, with 10 bases between. CDR3 length equals 15 residues. CDR1 and CDR2 (germline): KGHSH, LQKENI. The CDR3, as DNA: TGTGCCAGCTCACCCGGCCTAGGAAGCACAGATACGCAGTATTTT. It is translated as CASSPGLGSTDTQYF.

This clone was found many times. In the same sample, other DNA sequences code for this CDR3. The chain links TRBV4-2 to TRBJ2-7, with a weak D call TRBD1 (6 bases). The germline V and J ends were trimmed by 0 bases and 3 bases, with 12 bases remaining between them. From germline, CDR1 is LGHNA and CDR2 YNFKEQ. The CDR3 loop spans 15 amino acids. Here the CDR3 DNA reads TGTGCCAGCAGCCAAGACCGGGGACAATTCTACGAGCAGTACTTC. This gives the protein CASSQDRGQFYEQYF.